A single sample gave rise to the 18 T cell receptor beta chains below, sequenced in a study of patients and donors after allogeneic stem cell transplantation. One entry per CDR3 protein results from TCRdb running MiXCR on the RT-PCR reads. The sample shows about 410,000 distinct CDR3 sequences, roughly 16% of them seen only once. The specimen sequenced was blood, either unsorted or a sorted T cell fraction (not recorded which). These receptors were taken from a human donor who was either an allogeneic HSCT recipient or a stem cell or donor lymphocyte infusion donor (not recorded which). It is not recorded whose cells these are; they may come from a transplant donor.

This clonotype was seen at least ten times. The rearrangement links TRBV15 to TRBJ2-3, with D possibly being TRBD1 (6 bases). Trimming pared 4 bases from V and 1 base from J, leaving 12 bases between. CDR3 length equals 15 residues. Germline-derived CDR1 and CDR2 are LNHNV and YYDKDF (reference sequence). CDR3 sequence (DNA): TGTGCCACCAGCACTCGACAGGCCCGCACAGATACGCAGTATTTT. Protein: CATSTRQARTDTQYF.

This clonotype was recorded many times. The rearrangement links TRBV24-1 to TRBJ2-7, with D possibly TRBD2 on 6 matching bases. Germline V gene sequence: CDR1 KGHDR, CDR2 SFDVKD. There are 16 residues in the CDR3. V gave up 5 bases and J gave up 2 bases, with 18 bases separating them. The DNA of the CDR3 is TGTGCCACCAGTGGGGCGGAAGGGGACTCCGCCTACGAGCAGTACTTC. It yields the protein CATSGAEGDSAYEQYF.

The rearrangement uses TRBV20-1 and TRBJ2-1, with a weak D call TRBD2 (5 bases). CDR1 and CDR2 from the germline V gene are DFQATT and SNEGSKA (reference sequence). V lost 3 bases to trimming and J lost 3 bases, with 12 bases between them. This CDR3 has 14 amino acids. CDR3 amino acids: CSASYQRNYNEQFF. As DNA, the CDR3 is TGCAGTGCTAGTTACCAGCGGAACTACAATGAGCAGTTCTTC.

The table lists this clonotype with a few counts. The chain couples TRBV5-1 to TRBJ2-6, with TRBD1 as a possible D gene (5 bases). V lost 4 bases to trimming and J lost 0 bases, with 11 bases between them. Germline V gene sequence: CDR1 SGHRS, CDR2 YFSETQ. The CDR3 length is 16 residues. CDR3 protein: CASSPTGVSGANVLTF. The CDR3 nucleotides are TGCGCCAGCAGCCCCACAGGCGTCTCTGGGGCCAACGTCCTGACTTTC.

This clonotype has more than one count but fewer than ten. V gene TRBV20-1 combines with J gene TRBJ2-1; 7 bases map to TRBD2. Germline V gene lookup returns CDR1 DFQATT and CDR2 SNEGSKA (reference sequence). Unmatched junction bases numbered 3, after V lost 1 base and J lost 3 bases. There are 14 residues in the CDR3. This CDR3 is CSARGSGFYNEQFF. CDR3 nucleotides: TGCAGTGCTAGAGGTAGCGGGTTCTACAATGAGCAGTTCTTC.

This clonotype was seen a handful of times. The chain is built from TRBV20-1 and TRBJ2-7; maybe TRBD2 (7 bases). CDR1 DFQATT and CDR2 SNEGSKA come from the germline V gene (reference sequence). Trimming shortened V by 6 bases and J by 4 bases, and 16 bases separated the two germline ends. This CDR3 has 13 amino acids. The CDR3 region has the DNA TGCAGTGCCGGAGGGGGGGATGGGTACGAGCAGTACTTC. Its translation is CSAGGGDGYEQYF.

This clonotype was observed at least ten times. The chain carries TRBV24-1 and TRBJ2-3; a weak D match, TRBD1 (6 bases). The CDR3 covers 14 residues. With 3 bases removed from V and 4 bases from J, the gap between germline ends came to 10 bases. Germline-derived CDR1 and CDR2 are KGHDR and SFDVKD. The CDR3 spells CATSDAGVPDTQYF. In DNA, the CDR3 is TGTGCCACCAGTGATGCAGGGGTGCCAGATACGCAGTATTTT.

The J gene is TRBJ1-4, the V gene TRBV12-3 or TRBV12-4; D not certain. The CDR3 runs to 16 residues. V was cut by 3 bases and J by 8 bases, with 19 bases left in between. The CDR3 region has the DNA TGTGCCAGCAGTTTGGGTCAGCCCGCATCGGCGGAAAAACTGTTTTTT. It codes for CASSLGQPASAEKLFF.

V usage is TRBV5-1 and J usage is TRBJ2-2; tentatively, D is TRBD1 (6 bases). Germline loops: CDR1 SGHRS, CDR2 YFSETQ. The CDR3 contains 16 residues. Trimming took off 3 bases at V and 4 bases at J, with 16 bases between the two ends. The CDR3 bases are TGCGCCAGCAGCTCCGAAGCCCCCAGGGGCACCGGGGAGCTGTTTTTT. Its protein product is CASSSEAPRGTGELFF.

Points on this clonotype: This clone may be a read error of a much larger clone one base away. The chain recombines TRBV9 with TRBJ2-1; 11 bases map to TRBD2. The length of the CDR3 is 15 residues. J lost 6 bases, V lost 0 bases, and 2 bases had no gene match. The germline gives CDR1 SGDLS, CDR2 YYNGEE. CDR3 sequence: CASSVASGGFNEQFF. The CDR3 DNA sequence: TGTGCCAGCAGCGTAGCTAGCGGGGGGTTCAATGAGCAGTTCTTC.

The rearrangement joins TRBV12-3 or TRBV12-4 to TRBJ2-7; either TRBD1 or TRBD2 may fit D (7 bases each). The germline V and J ends were trimmed by 6 bases and 9 bases, with 21 bases remaining between them. This CDR3 contains 14 residues. CDR3 coding DNA: TGTGCCAGCAGCGAACAGGGGAGGGCCCTGGGGCAGTACTTC. It specifies CASSEQGRALGQYF.

V gene TRBV6-4 combines with J gene TRBJ2-7; a weak D match, TRBD1 (6 bases). The CDR3 extends over 13 amino acids. V was shortened by 2 bases and J by 4 bases, with 9 bases between the two germline ends. Per germline, CDR1 MRHNA and CDR2 SNTAGT. The CDR3: CASSDPQGYEQYF. As DNA, the CDR3 is TGTGCCAGCAGTGACCCTCAGGGGTACGAGCAGTACTTC.

The CDR3 region has the DNA TGTGCCAGCAGCGCGACCGGTGGGTACGAGCAGTACTTC. Translating gives CASSATGGYEQYF. The chain employs TRBV7-8 and TRBJ2-7, with unresolved D. The CDR3 extends over 13 amino acids. Trimming shortened V by 5 bases and J by 4 bases, and 12 bases separated the two germline ends. Germline lookup yields CDR1 SGHVS and CDR2 FQNEAQ.

The rearrangement joins TRBV15 to TRBJ2-5; 7 bases fit TRBD2. Trimming at V came to 5 bases and at J to 4 bases, leaving 13 bases not matched to a gene. The length of the CDR3 is 16 residues. Germline CDR1 is LNHNV and CDR2 is YYDKDF (reference sequence). The CDR3 is CATSLPGRLGVETQYF. In DNA, the CDR3 is TGTGCCACCAGCCTCCCCGGGAGGTTGGGTGTAGAGACCCAGTACTTC.

This clonotype was observed a handful of times. The chain couples TRBV4-1 to TRBJ2-7, with D tentatively TRBD1 (5 bases). The CDR3 is made up of 13 amino acids. V shed 0 bases and J shed 5 bases, with 8 bases lying between them. Germline assignment: CDR1 MGHRA and CDR2 YSYEKL. CDR3 amino acids: CASSQDFRDEQYF. The CDR3, as DNA: TGCGCCAGCAGCCAAGATTTCAGGGACGAGCAGTACTTC.

This chain joins TRBV5-4 and TRBJ1-1; D not certain. CDR3 length equals 14 residues. The ends were cut back, 0 bases at V and 6 bases at J, with 12 bases in the middle. Germline V lookup: CDR1 SGHNT, CDR2 YYREEE (reference sequence). The CDR3 sequence: CASSLAEGISEAFF. The DNA of the CDR3 is TGTGCCAGCAGCTTGGCCGAAGGGATCTCTGAAGCTTTCTTT.

This clonotype was seen more than once but under ten times. The genes are TRBV25-1 and TRBJ1-6; D unresolved. The CDR3 runs 11 residues. Per germline, CDR1 MGHDK and CDR2 SYGVNS. Between the trimmed V and J ends, which lost 8 bases and 11 bases, there was a span of 10 bases. The CDR3 reads CASGRAAPLHF. The CDR3, as DNA: TGTGCCAGCGGGCGAGCCGCACCCCTCCACTTT.

There are a few counts of this clonotype. This chain joins TRBV21-1 and TRBJ1-1. TRBV21-1 is marked as a pseudogene. The CDR3 has 15 amino acids. Here the CDR3 reads CASSKEGRENTEAFF. The CDR3 region has the DNA TGTGCCAGCAGCAAAGAGGGAAGAGAGAACACTGAAGCTTTCTTT.